These T cell receptor beta chains were read from a single sample in a study of CD8+ T cells in alopecia areata. Assay: immunoSEQ multiplex PCR; the TCRdb copy retains only in-frame clones and omits some. The sample holds about 220,000 clones, about three fifths seen once. The sequences come from CD4+ T cells sorted from blood, collected at week 4, from a patient treated with tofacitinib. These receptors all come from a human donor with alopecia areata. The CDR3 runs from the conserved cysteine through the conserved F or W. A D gene is named only where the DNA matches it firmly. The listing skips clone size in some rows; elsewhere it reads once, few, many or a size class.

D gene	CDR3 length	clone size	V gene	J gene	CDR3 DNA	CDR3 protein
-	13	once	TRBV29-1	TRBJ2-1	TGCAGCGTTGAAGTGGTCGGAGACAATGAGCAGTTCTTC	CSVEVVGDNEQFF
TRBD2	15	-	TRBV30	TRBJ2-3	TGTGCCTGGAGTGTATGGGGGGGGAGCACAGATACGCAGTATTTT	CAWSVWGGSTDTQYF
-	11	-	TRBV30	TRBJ1-2	TGTGCCTGGATGGGGAGAACTGGCTACACCTTC	CAWMGRTGYTF
-	15	-	TRBV2	TRBJ1-1	TGTGCCAGCAGGAGAATTGGGCAGTCTAACACTGAAGCTTTCTTT	CASRRIGQSNTEAFF
-	16	-	TRBV7-2	TRBJ2-3	TGTGCCAGCAGCTTAGGTGTAGGGACTAGCACAGATACGCAGTATTTT	CASSLGVGTSTDTQYF
TRBD1	16	-	TRBV15	TRBJ2-1	TGTGCCACCAGCAGAGATATGGGACAGGGGTACAATGAGCAGTTCTTC	CATSRDMGQGYNEQFF
-	14	few	TRBV7-2	TRBJ1-6	TGTGCCAGCAGGGACACAGGGACCGGGTCACCCCTCCACTTT	CASRDTGTGSPLHF
-	13	-	TRBV4-1	TRBJ1-1	TGCGCCAGCAGCCAAGATCTACGGAGTGAAGCTTTCTTT	CASSQDLRSEAFF
-	17	-	TRBV7-2	TRBJ2-6	TGTGCCAGCAGCTTAGCCGGTGGTTGGTCTGGGGCCAACGTCCTGACTTTC	CASSLAGGWSGANVLTF
-	13	-	TRBV30	TRBJ2-7	TGTGCCTGGATTCCCGGAGGTTCCTACGAGCAGTACTTC	CAWIPGGSYEQYF
TRBD2	15	-	TRBV30	TRBJ2-5	TGTGCCTGGAGGGGTAGCGGGGCACCCCAAGAGACCCAGTACTTC	CAWRGSGAPQETQYF
-	14	few	TRBV30	TRBJ2-1	TGTGCCTGGGAAAGAAGATTATCCTACAATGAGCAGTTCTTC	CAWERRLSYNEQFF
TRBD1	15	few	TRBV23-1	TRBJ1-5	TGCGCCAGCAGTACCACGGACAGGGGGCTTCAGCCCCAGCATTTT	CASSTTDRGLQPQHF
-	13	-	TRBV7-2	TRBJ1-2	TGTGCCAGCAGCATCTCACTTGGGTACGGCTACACCTTC	CASSISLGYGYTF
-	15	-	TRBV2	TRBJ1-4	TGTGCCAGCAGGCGGGACCGATCAACTAATGAAAAACTGTTTTTT	CASRRDRSTNEKLFF
-	13	few	TRBV19	TRBJ2-3	TGTGCCAGTAGCCCCCCAATCACAGATACGCAGTATTTT	CASSPPITDTQYF
-	16	few	TRBV19	TRBJ1-6	TGTGCCAGTAGTATAGATCCCGGACGTGCGAATTCACCCCTCCACTTT	CASSIDPGRANSPLHF
TRBD2	17	-	TRBV7-6	TRBJ2-5	TGTGCCAGCAGCTCGCTCCGACTAGCGGGGGGCGAGGTGACCCAGTACTTC	CASSSLRLAGGEVTQYF
TRBD2	15	few	TRBV19	TRBJ2-1	TGTGCCAGTGGAGCGGGGGGGAGCTCCTACAATGAGCAGTTCTTC	CASGAGGSSYNEQFF
TRBD2	19	-	TRBV30	TRBJ2-1	TGTGCCTGGAGTGTTAGGAGTGTGGGGACTAGTTCCAGCAGGAATGAGCAGTTCTTC	CAWSVRSVGTSSSRNEQFF
TRBD1	13	few	TRBV29-1	TRBJ2-7	TGCAGCGTGGCGGGACAGGGGGCCGGCGAGCAGTACTTC	CSVAGQGAGEQYF
-	13	-	TRBV25-1	TRBJ1-2	TGTGCCAGCAGTGTTCTGGACAGCTATGGCTACACCTTC	CASSVLDSYGYTF
-	15	-	TRBV9	TRBJ1-1	TGTGCCAGCAGCGTAGGGGAATTGAGGAACACTGAAGCTTTCTTT	CASSVGELRNTEAFF
TRBD1	12	-	TRBV5-8	TRBJ1-1	TGTGCCAGCAGCTTCAGGGGGACTGAAGCTTTCTTT	CASSFRGTEAFF
-	13	-	TRBV5-6	TRBJ1-1	TGTGCCAGCAGCTTGGCGGGGCAGGGTGAAGCTTTCTTT	CASSLAGQGEAFF
-	18	-	TRBV7-3	TRBJ1-4	TGTGCCAGCAACCCGAGGTTGGGCAGGGGTCCCGACGATGAAAAACTGTTTTTT	CASNPRLGRGPDDEKLFF
-	16	-	TRBV13	TRBJ2-6	TGTGCCAGCAGCAAGATCCCAGGAACTGGGGCCAACGTCCTGACTTTC	CASSKIPGTGANVLTF
-	15	-	TRBV29-1	TRBJ1-4	TGCAGCGTTGAATTGGGGAGGGGCCGAGGTGAAAAACTGTTTTTT	CSVELGRGRGEKLFF
TRBD2	15	-	TRBV9	TRBJ2-1	TGTGCCAGCAGCGTAGTGACTAGCGGAAACAATGAGCAGTTCTTC	CASSVVTSGNNEQFF
-	16	-	TRBV5-1	TRBJ2-3	TGCGCCAGCAGCCCGGACACAGGGAGGGGAGCAGATACGCAGTATTTT	CASSPDTGRGADTQYF
-	15	once	TRBV7-2	TRBJ2-6	TGTGCCAGCAGCTTATCTACAAACGGGGCCAACGTCCTGACTTTC	CASSLSTNGANVLTF
-	15	-	TRBV7-2	TRBJ2-7	TGTGCCAGCAGCACCAAAGACCGGATTCTGGAGGAGCAGTACTTC	CASSTKDRILEEQYF
-	12	-	TRBV29-1	TRBJ2-1	TGCAGCGTTGCCCTTTGGGGCGGTGAGCAGTTCTTC	CSVALWGGEQFF
TRBD1	14	-	TRBV5-1	TRBJ2-7	TGCGCCAGCAGCTTGGCCGGACAGGGCTACGAGCAGTACTTC	CASSLAGQGYEQYF
-	12	few	TRBV9	TRBJ1-2	TGTGCCAGCAGCGTAGGGGAACGTGGCTACACCTTC	CASSVGERGYTF
TRBD1	14	few	TRBV10-3	TRBJ2-1	TGTGCCATCAGTGATCGACAGGGGGTGAGTGAGCAGTTCTTC	CAISDRQGVSEQFF
-	14	-	TRBV2	TRBJ2-1	TGTGCCAGCAGTGAGCTGGGGACCTACAATGAGCAGTTCTTC	CASSELGTYNEQFF
TRBD1	14	-	TRBV7-6	TRBJ1-5	TGTGCCAGCAGCCCCGACAGGGAAAATCAGCCCCAGCATTTT	CASSPDRENQPQHF
TRBD1	13	-	TRBV30	TRBJ1-1	TGTGCCTGGAGTAGGAAACAGGGGACTGAAGCTTTCTTT	CAWSRKQGTEAFF
-	12	-	TRBV5-1	TRBJ2-7	TGCGCCAGCAGCCTGGACGGCTACGAGCAGTACTTC	CASSLDGYEQYF
-	17	few	TRBV15	TRBJ2-2	TGTGCCACCAGCAGAGATGGATCAGCAGGTTACACCGGGGAGCTGTTTTTT	CATSRDGSAGYTGELFF
-	11	-	TRBV30	TRBJ2-4	TGTGCCTGGAGTGCAAAAAACATTCAGTACTTC	CAWSAKNIQYF
-	13	-	TRBV19	TRBJ2-5	TGTGCCAGTAGTCAGGGGCTAAGGGAGACCCAGTACTTC	CASSQGLRETQYF
TRBD2	16	-	TRBV11-2	TRBJ2-1	TGTGCCATGAGAAAATTAGCGGGGAGGGCCTACAATGAGCAGTTCTTC	CAMRKLAGRAYNEQFF
TRBD1	14	-	TRBV19	TRBJ1-2	TGTGCCAGCCGGAAGGACAGGGCTAACTATGGCTACACCTTC	CASRKDRANYGYTF
TRBD1	14	-	TRBV5-1	TRBJ1-1	TGCGCCAGCAGCATGCAACGACAGGGAACTGAAGCTTTCTTT	CASSMQRQGTEAFF